This T cell receptor (beta chain) was obtained from a study of T-cell memory formation after mild COVID-19 (dated by TCRdb to the early 2020s). Turning to the overall study: TCR sequence clusters from the two donors were largely donor specific. The cohort comprised two young, previously healthy adult volunteers, one female and one male. T-cell clones expanding and contracting after mild COVID-19 in two donors were tracked by longitudinal TCRalpha and TCRbeta repertoire sequencing.

Ficoll-Paque density gradient centrifugation was the method used to isolate PBMCs. Broader findings and caveats from the paper: Contracting CD4+ clones turned up mainly in the CM and EM memory subsets, whereas EMRA was where CD8+ clones were enriched. The second-wave clones that peaked on day 37 were not confirmed to be SARS-CoV-2 specific. Balanced CD4/CD8 phenotypes were observed for clones contracting from day 15 to 85, whereas a bias towards CD4+ was observed for a second wave of clones expanding from day 15 to 37. The study included only a couple of mild cases, and larger cohorts that include severe cases with pre-infection samples were judged to be necessary. The detection of some responding clones in pre-infection memory suggests that pre-existing cross-reactive memory T cells joined the SARS-CoV-2 response.

Sequencer: Illumina NovaSeq 6000. TCRalpha and TCRbeta cDNA libraries were built by 5'RACE with constant-segment primers, adding sample barcodes and unique molecular identifiers. RNA was extracted from every sample with Trizol reagent. Amplification of the libraries took two PCR steps, and the second step added a second sample barcode plus Illumina TruSeq adapters. The libraries were sequenced on an Illumina NovaSeq using 2 x 150 bp paired-end reads. Turning to the authors' computational methods: Demultiplexing of reads and collapsing into UMI-guided consensus sequences were performed with migec v1.2.7. Using mixcr v2.1.11, UMI consensuses were aligned to TRA and TRB V and J templates and then assembled into clonotypes. Clonotypes were classified as expanded or contracted when called significant by both edgeR and NoisET, with noise models trained on biological replicates. edgeR calls used a false discovery rate-adjusted p below 0.01 and a log2 fold-change threshold of 1. As an exploratory analysis of dynamics, PCA with hierarchical clustering was applied to max-normalized trajectories of the 1000 most abundant clonotypes. Separately sequenced CD4+ and CD8+ repertoires were used to assign a CD4 or CD8 phenotype to each responding clone. TCRdb's own reprocessing of the public reads used fastp at Q25 and MiXCR and kept productive beta chains. CDR3 protein sequences are deduplicated, and each keeps its most common genes and DNA. These V and J calls are TCRdb output, not the study's own analysis. Recorded for this sample are fewer than 75,000 distinct CDR3 sequences; 12% of them occurred a single time. Together, the top ten hold about 25% of the sample.

This clonotype was seen once. Its recognized antigen is unknown. It has no much larger one-base neighbor in the sample; base qualities were not kept. One read alone lends weak support. Taken from the germline V gene (reference sequence), the CDR1 and CDR2 loops are MNHNY and SVGAGI. From the cysteine through the phenylalanine, the CDR3 covers 17 amino acids. Only the CDR3 DNA stays, 51 bases, in frame from base 1. V is pared back by 4 bases and J by 9 bases, with 25 bases lying between the germline termini. This TCR derives from a man between 18 and 35 years old who had mild COVID-19 (a few samples of this study predate the infection). The sample titles of this study are shuffled in the database, so cell type and time point are left out; the donor was told from shared clones. Rearrangement joined TRBV6-6 to TRBJ2-4; tentative D gene TRBD2, with 6 bases matching. The sample was PBMCs or a T cell subset sorted from them (not recorded which). The DNA is TGTGCCAGCAGTTCCCACGGTGGGGAAGGGTTCGGGGGCATTCAGTACTTC. It codes for CASSSHGGEGFGGIQYF.